The rows below give T cell receptor beta chains drawn from one sample of a study of Ad26.COV2.S vaccination and SARS-CoV-2 variants. Using immunoSEQ multiplex PCR, the repertoire was profiled, and TCRdb retains in-frame clones only, with some absent. The table records 250,000 or so clones, 70% to 90% of them present only once. The starting material was peripheral blood, obtained in a trial of Ad26.COV2.S vaccine versus placebo. These receptors were taken from a person between 18 and 65 years old who received the Ad26.COV2.S COVID-19 vaccine or a placebo. CDR3s include the opening cysteine and the closing phenylalanine or tryptophan. Fields, in order: J gene, V gene, D gene, clone size, CDR3 DNA, CDR3 protein. The D gene is left open where the match is weak. Expanded clones are given a class, and other clones once, few, many or no size at all.

TRBJ2-3 TRBV11-3 TRBD2 - TGTGCCAGCAGCTTAGGTTTAGCGGGAATCACAGATACGCAGTATTTT CASSLGLAGITDTQYF
TRBJ2-1 TRBV5-1 TRBD2 - TGCGCCAGCAGCGGGGGACTAGCGGGAGGGTACAATGAGCAGTTCTTC CASSGGLAGGYNEQFF
TRBJ1-1 TRBV5-5 - few TGTGCCAGCACCCCGTCGGGATCCGGGAACACTGAAGCTTTCTTT CASTPSGSGNTEAFF
TRBJ2-2 TRBV5-1 - few TGCGCCAGCAGCTCCCCACGAGGGGCTAGCTCGAACACCGGGGAGCTGTTTTTT CASSSPRGASSNTGELFF
TRBJ2-7 TRBV5-1 - - TGCGCCAGCAGCTTGGGGGGGCTAGCCGCCACCTACGAGCAGTACTTC CASSLGGLAATYEQYF
TRBJ1-1 TRBV12-3/TRBV12-4 - - TGTGCCAGCAGTTGGGGGGCCTTTGAAGCTTTCTTT CASSWGAFEAFF
TRBJ2-1 TRBV10-3 - - TGTGCCATCAGTGAGTCGGCTCAGCGGGTATACAATGAGCAGTTCTTC CAISESAQRVYNEQFF
TRBJ2-7 TRBV5-4 TRBD2 - TGTGCCAGCAGCTCACGACTAGCTTTCGCCAACGAGCAGTACTTC CASSSRLAFANEQYF
TRBJ2-5 TRBV6-5 TRBD1 - TGTGCCAGCCGACAGGGGATGCGAGAGACCCAGTACTTC CASRQGMRETQYF
TRBJ2-3 TRBV7-3 TRBD2 once TGTGCCAGCAGCTTAGGGCTAGCGGGAGAGGTGCAGTATTTT CASSLGLAGEVQYF
TRBJ2-3 TRBV11-2 - - TGTGCCAGCAGCTTTTCGGCATCTAGCACAGATACGCAGTATTTT CASSFSASSTDTQYF
TRBJ1-1 TRBV12-3/TRBV12-4 - few TGTGCCAGCAGTTTAGGAGGCAGTCCTAAAGCTTTCTTT CASSLGGSPKAFF
TRBJ2-4 TRBV2 - - TGTGCCAGCCGTGAAAGGACCCGGATCACTCTAGCCAAAAACATTCAGTACTTC CASRERTRITLAKNIQYF
TRBJ1-3 TRBV15 - - TGTGCCACCAGCAGAGATGTAGGTGGAAACACCATATATTTT CATSRDVGGNTIYF
TRBJ2-3 TRBV19 TRBD2 - TGTGCCAGTAACACATGGCGGGGGGGCCCAGATACGCAGTATTTT CASNTWRGGPDTQYF
TRBJ2-7 TRBV11-2 TRBD1 - TGTGCCAGCAGCTTAGGCTCCGGGACAGGGGCCGAGCAGTACTTC CASSLGSGTGAEQYF